This T cell receptor (beta chain) originates from a study of blood T cells in healthy people across ages. Through a sample-barcoded 5' primer and a J-beta primer mix, a second PCR was run for roughly 7 to 11 cycles. TCRdb independently ran MiXCR on the 5' RACE reads; one entry per CDR3 protein. The profile shows around 1,000,000 distinct CDR3 sequences, more than 30% of them singletons. The CDR3 spans 13 residues. Looked up from germline, CDR1 is SNHLY and CDR2 is FYNNEI. V lost 6 bases and J lost 6, with 13 bases in between. The receptor comes from a man aged 18-30 years in good health. Sequences were obtained from blood. V and J are TRBV2 and TRBJ2-3; D gene uncertain. The chain's CDR3 is CASRDELRDTQYF. In DNA, the CDR3 is TGTGCCAGCAGGGACGAGCTTAGGGATACGCAGTATTTT. Looking up the rest from reference TRBV2 and TRBJ2-3 gives the full variable domain: EPEVTQTPSHQVTQMGQEVILRCVPISNHLYFYWYRQILGQKVEFLVSFYNNEISEKSEIFDDQFSVERPDGSNFTLKIRSTKLEDSAMYFCASRDELRDTQYFGPGTRLTVL.